This T cell receptor (beta chain) was identified in a study of Graves' ophthalmopathy and Graves' hyperthyroidism. Notes on the study in general: Among expanded thyroid clonotypes above 0.001 frequency, most also occurred in blood.

Moderate-to-severe activity, CAS at least 3, NOSPECS at least 4 and duration under 3 months characterized donors with ophthalmopathy. Fresh peripheral blood, 10 ml, was the PBMC source. In its sample, this clonotype was seen many times. What it binds is unknown. Amplified TCR beta CDR3 regions were obtained using RNA transcripts as template. RT-PCR with HTBI primers came first, then second-round multiplex PCR. TCRdb re-called the multiplex PCR reads through MiXCR, storing one row per CDR3 protein. The repertoire includes roughly 700,000 distinct CDR3 sequences, around 40% of them detected once, and approximately 43% sits in the top ten. Germline values: CDR1 LNHNV, CDR2 YYDKDF (reference sequence). V was trimmed by 0 bases and J by 2 bases, leaving 14 bases between them. This CDR3 has 16 amino acids.

The sample was peripheral blood. The source of this sequence is an adult man with Graves' ophthalmopathy. The chain recombines TRBV15 with TRBJ2-7; D may be TRBD2 (6 bases). The CDR3: CATSRDRESGPYEQYF. In nucleotides, the CDR3 is TGTGCCACCAGCAGAGATCGGGAGAGCGGTCCCTACGAGCAGTACTTC.